This TCR beta chain emerged from a study of neoadjuvant anti-PD-1 for oral cavity cancer. About the research overall: Non-progressing patients received a fourth nivolumab dose near day 43, then surgery on days 50-56.

About this clone: Its antigen is unknown.

Regarding the study as a whole: Each response group had just a few patients in TCR analyses.

CDR3 length: 11 amino acids. The V segment lost 10 bases and the J segment 7 bases; nucleotides outside the gene matches: 4. Germline lookup yields CDR1 MNHEY and CDR2 SMNVEV (reference sequence). The repertoire was sequenced with immunoSEQ multiplex PCR; TCRdb's copy has only in-frame clones and lacks some. The sample includes under 20,000 clones, roughly 72% of them seen just once. The receptor's source is a person aged 35-79 years with oral cavity squamous cell carcinoma. The chain carries TRBV27 and TRBJ2-1; 7 bases line up with TRBD2. The source was PBMCs, collected before nivolumab (anti-PD-1) treatment. DNA for the CDR3: TGTGCCACATTACTAGCGAATGAGCAGTTCTTC. Protein: CATLLANEQFF.